These 20 T cell receptor beta chains originate from one sample sequenced in a study of cytomegalovirus exposure and HLA in healthy donors. The PCR was carried out with 60 Vbeta primers and 13 Jbeta primers. Generated by immunoSEQ multiplex PCR, the TCRdb table keeps only in-frame clones and is missing some. Of about 110,000 clones detected, less than 80% appear once; the ten largest clones hold 7.5% to 9%. Sequenced input: PBMCs. Receptors originate from a young man in good health and CMV-seronegative.

This clone appeared a few times. The CDR3 DNA reads TGCGCCAGCAGTGAGCTGCGAACAGGGACCTACGAGCAGTACTTC. Encoded protein: CASSELRTGTYEQYF. V and J are TRBV10-2 and TRBJ2-5; possible D gene TRBD1, 6 bases. The J call is uncertain, as TRBJ2-7 better fits the DNA end. The CDR3 is made up of 15 amino acids. Germline CDR1 reads WSHSY; CDR2 reads SAAADI.

The chain employs TRBV18 and TRBJ1-1, with 8 bases lining up with TRBD1. The length of the CDR3 is 14 residues. Looked up from germline, CDR1 is KGHSH and CDR2 is LQKENI. V was clipped by 6 bases and J by 6 bases; unmatched bases: 9. The CDR3 loop is CASSPTDRASEAFF. CDR3 nucleotides: TGTGCCAGCTCTCCGACGGACAGGGCCTCTGAAGCTTTCTTT.

In DNA form, the CDR3 reads TGTGCCAGCAGCCAAGGAGGAACCGGGGAGCTGTTTTTT. Protein product: CASSQGGTGELFF. The chain is built from TRBV4-2 and TRBJ2-2; D unclear. This CDR3 is built from 13 residues. Germline V lookup: CDR1 LGHNA, CDR2 YNFKEQ. V was cut by 1 base and J by 5 bases, with 5 bases left in between.

The chain combines TRBV9 with TRBJ2-7, with D possibly TRBD1 on 6 matching bases. V was pared by 0 bases and J by 1 base, with 11 bases between. Germline V gene lookup returns CDR1 SGDLS and CDR2 YYNGEE. CDR3 length: 15 amino acids. CDR3 sequence: CASSVAGTISYEQYF. The CDR3 region has the DNA TGTGCCAGCAGCGTAGCGGGGACAATATCCTACGAGCAGTACTTC.

This clone was seen a few times. This chain links TRBV5-4 with TRBJ1-2, with TRBD1 matching 8 bases. The V segment lost 2 bases and the J segment 6 bases; nucleotides outside the gene matches: 6. Germline CDR1 SGHNT, CDR2 YYREEE (reference sequence). This CDR3 is 14 amino acids long. The CDR3: CASSFGQGTDGYTF. The CDR3 DNA sequence: TGTGCCAGCAGCTTCGGACAGGGCACCGATGGCTACACCTTC.

V is TRBV19 and J is TRBJ1-4; TRBD1 matches 8 bases. This CDR3 region has 17 residues. Germline CDR1 is LNHDA and CDR2 is SQIVND (reference sequence). The V and J ends lost 7 bases and 0 bases, in that order; junction bases with no gene match: 10. CDR3 region: CASMSDRDGATNEKLFF. DNA for the CDR3: TGTGCCAGTATGTCGGACAGGGACGGCGCAACTAATGAAAAACTGTTTTTT.

The rearrangement uses TRBV15 and TRBJ2-5, with a weak D call TRBD1 (6 bases). Germline-derived CDR1 and CDR2 are LNHNV and YYDKDF (reference sequence). This CDR3 has 16 residues. V lost 0 bases and J lost 4, with 15 bases in between. In nucleotides, the CDR3 is TGTGCCACCAGCAGAGAACTACAGGGTGGGGGAGAGACCCAGTACTTC. Encoded protein: CATSRELQGGGETQYF.

V is TRBV27 and J is TRBJ2-2; tentative D call: TRBD2 (6 bases). Germline CDR1 MNHEY, CDR2 SMNVEV (reference sequence). CDR3 length: 14 residues. V was clipped by 2 bases and J by 5 bases, with 9 bases between them. The CDR3 DNA sequence: TGTGCCAGCAGTTTAGGACTACTAACCGGGGAGCTGTTTTTT. Its protein product is CASSLGLLTGELFF.

The chain combines TRBV6-1 with TRBJ1-5; D perhaps matches TRBD1 (5 bases). The CDR3 is 15 residues long. The V gene lost 4 bases and the J gene lost 4 bases, with 14 bases spanning the gap. CDR1 is MNHNS and CDR2 is SASEGT in the germline V gene. In nucleotides, the CDR3 is TGTGCCAGCAGTGCCAGGGAAGAAGGTAATCAGCCCCAGCATTTT. Protein sequence: CASSAREEGNQPQHF.

This chain uses TRBV5-6 with TRBJ2-7; D perhaps matches TRBD1 (5 bases). This CDR3 spans 13 amino acids. V was pared by 0 bases and J by 6 bases, with 10 bases between. Germline CDR1 SGHDT, CDR2 YYEEEE. CDR3 nucleotide sequence: TGTGCCAGCAGCTTGGTCAGGGTCCCCGAGCAGTACTTC. Protein: CASSLVRVPEQYF.

The chain combines TRBV10-3 with TRBJ1-2; no definite D call. Per germline, CDR1 ENHRY and CDR2 SYGVKD. V gave up 3 bases and J gave up 4 bases, with 9 bases separating them. This CDR3 contains 13 residues. The CDR3, as DNA: TGTGCCATCAGTGAAGGAACAGTCTATGGCTACACCTTC. Translation gives CAISEGTVYGYTF.

The genes are TRBV5-4 and TRBJ2-3; 7 positions match TRBD1. The length of the CDR3 is 16 residues. V lost 3 bases to trimming and J lost 3 bases; unmatched junction nucleotides: 10. Germline V gives CDR1 SGHNT, CDR2 YYREEE (reference sequence). The CDR3 DNA reads as TGTGCCAGCAGCTCGTCCGGGACAGATTGGACAGATACGCAGTATTTT. Encoded protein: CASSSSGTDWTDTQYF.

This chain links TRBV12-5 with TRBJ1-2; D is perhaps TRBD1 (5 bases). V dropped 7 bases and J dropped 3 bases, with 12 bases sitting between them. Germline V CDR1 and CDR2: LGHNT, FRNRAP. The CDR3 covers 13 residues. CDR3 protein: CASAWGGDYGYTF. The CDR3 bases are TGTGCTAGTGCCTGGGGGGGAGACTATGGCTACACCTTC.

The rearrangement joins TRBV5-1 to TRBJ1-1, with a possible D match to TRBD1 (6 bases). Germline CDR1 reads SGHRS; CDR2 reads YFSETQ. The CDR3 length is 16 residues. Trimming took 3 bases from V and 1 from J, leaving 16 bases between them. CDR3 amino acids: CASSSPKTGPNTEAFF. CDR3 bases: TGCGCCAGCAGCTCACCTAAGACAGGACCGAACACTGAAGCTTTCTTT.

V gene TRBV10-3 combines with J gene TRBJ2-1, with 8 bases that match TRBD2. Losses at the gene ends were 7 bases for V and 9 bases for J; bases not matched to a gene: 8. Germline V gene lookup returns CDR1 ENHRY and CDR2 SYGVKD. This CDR3 is 13 amino acids long. For the CDR3, the DNA is TGTGCCATCATGGGCGGGAGGTCAGCTGAGCAGTTCTTC. Its translation is CAIMGGRSAEQFF.

V gene TRBV10-3 combines with J gene TRBJ2-7, with 9 positions matching TRBD1. The J segment lost 5 bases and the V segment lost 3 bases, leaving 8 bases of the junction unmatched. Germline CDR1 reads ENHRY; CDR2 reads SYGVKD. This CDR3 spans 15 amino acids. The CDR3 loop is CAISENTGGAHEQYF. Written as DNA, the CDR3 is TGTGCCATCAGTGAAAACACAGGGGGCGCCCACGAGCAGTACTTC.

The chain is built from TRBV30 and TRBJ2-6; D possibly corresponds to TRBD1 (5 bases). The CDR3 is 14 amino acids. V gave up 5 bases and J gave up 0 bases, with 8 bases separating them. CDR1 is GTSNPN, CDR2 SVGIG, per germline (reference sequence). DNA of the CDR3: TGTGCCTGGGAGACAGCCTCTGGGGCCAACGTCCTGACTTTC. Its translation: CAWETASGANVLTF. Looking up the rest from reference TRBV30 and TRBJ2-6 gives the full variable domain: SQTIHQWPATLVQPVGSPLSLECTVEGTSNPNLYWYRQAAGRGLQLLFYSVGIGQISSEVPQNLSASRPQDRQFILSSKKLLLSDSGFYLCAWETASGANVLTFGAGSRLTVL.

The V call is TRBV10-2, the J call TRBJ2-2; a weak D match, TRBD2 (5 bases). The CDR3 loop spans 14 amino acids. Trimming shortened V by 8 bases and J by 0 bases, and 10 bases separated the two germline ends. Looked up from germline, CDR1 is WSHSY and CDR2 is SAAADI. The CDR3 region is CASGASTNTGELFF. CDR3 DNA sequence: TGCGCCAGCGGCGCTAGCACGAACACCGGGGAGCTGTTTTTT.

Only one count was recorded for this clone. The chain has TRBV2 and TRBJ2-7; 8 nucleotides line up with TRBD2. The CDR3 has 13 residues. V shed 1 base and J 7 bases; nucleotides not matched to a gene: 3. CDR1 is SNHLY, CDR2 FYNNEI, per germline. CDR3 region: CASSEGLAGEQYF. DNA of the CDR3: TGTGCCAGCAGTGAAGGGCTAGCGGGTGAGCAGTACTTC. The full variable domain, completed using reference TRBV2 and TRBJ2-7, is EPEVTQTPSHQVTQMGQEVILRCVPISNHLYFYWYRQILGQKVEFLVSFYNNEISEKSEIFDDQFSVERPDGSNFTLKIRSTKLEDSAMYFCASSEGLAGEQYFGPGTRLTVT.

The CDR3 bases are TGTGCCTGGAGTGTGAGGGGGAGCCTGCTCGAGACCCAGTACTTC. Amino acid sequence: CAWSVRGSLLETQYF. The V and J genes are TRBV30 and TRBJ2-5; D is possibly TRBD1 (6 bases). Trimming stripped 0 bases from V and 5 bases from J, with 16 bases between. Germline CDR1 and CDR2: GTSNPN and SVGIG (reference sequence). The CDR3 loop spans 15 amino acids.